These 13 T cell receptor beta chains were all obtained from the same sample, sequenced in a study of T cells in Graves' hyperthyroidism and ophthalmopathy. The TCR beta CDR3 regions underwent amplification using RNA transcripts as the source. A first-round RT-PCR of the TCR CDR3 used the HTBI primer set. TCRdb independently ran MiXCR on the multiplex PCR reads; one entry per CDR3 protein. Of 500,000 to 700,000 distinct CDR3 sequences listed, 16% were seen once; the top ten hold about 18%. Sequencing was carried out using blood. These receptors were obtained from a woman between 18 and 29 years old with Graves' hyperthyroidism.

This clonotype has ten or more counts. V and J are TRBV9 and TRBJ2-3, with 8 bases fitting TRBD2. Germline CDR1 and CDR2: SGDLS and YYNGEE. The CDR3 length is 14 residues. Trimming cost V 1 base and J 6 bases; bases outside gene matches: 4. In nucleotides, the CDR3 is TGTGCCAGCAGCGTAAGCGGGGGCTTGGATACGCAGTATTTT. Its translation: CASSVSGGLDTQYF.

In its sample, this clonotype was seen many times. V usage is TRBV7-8 and J usage is TRBJ1-5; D uncertain. V was pared by 5 bases and J by 0 bases, with 11 bases between. Germline V gives CDR1 SGHVS, CDR2 FQNEAQ. CDR3 length: 15 amino acids. Here the CDR3 DNA reads TGTGCCAGCAGCCTTGGTCGGGCTAGCAATCAGCCCCAGCATTTT. It encodes CASSLGRASNQPQHF. Supplemented by reference TRBV7-8 and TRBJ1-5, the full variable domain reads GAGVSQSPRYKVAKRGQDVALRCDPISGHVSLFWYQQALGQGPEFLTYFQNEAQLDKSGLPSDRFFAERPEGSVSTLKIQRTQQEDSAVYLCASSLGRASNQPQHFGDGTRLSIL.

This clonotype was detected only a few times. The CDR3 reads CASTRGQGTYGYTF. In DNA form, the CDR3 reads TGTGCCAGCACCCGGGGACAGGGGACCTATGGCTACACCTTC. The chain has TRBV2 and TRBJ1-2, with TRBD1 identical over 10 bases. Germline V lookup: CDR1 SNHLY, CDR2 FYNNEI. The CDR3 totals 14 residues. V trimming: 7 bases; J trimming: 4 bases; junction bases outside the gene matches: 6.

V and J are TRBV5-8 and TRBJ2-5; 10 bases agree with TRBD2. The length of the CDR3 is 13 residues. The germline V gene encodes CDR1 SGHTS and CDR2 YDEGEE. Losses at the gene ends were 9 bases for V and 12 bases for J; bases not matched to a gene: 14. DNA for the CDR3: TGTGCCACCTCCCCGGGGACTAGCGTGAGGGAGTACTTC. Translated, it gives CATSPGTSVREYF.

This clonotype occurred many times. The chain employs TRBV5-1 and TRBJ2-1; TRBD2 aligns across 14 bases. Germline-derived CDR1 and CDR2 are SGHRS and YFSETQ. V shed 3 bases, J shed 6 bases, and the junction held 2 bases outside the gene matches. The CDR3 is 15 amino acids. This CDR3 is CASSSTSGGVNEQFF. The CDR3 region has the DNA TGCGCCAGCAGCTCGACTAGCGGGGGGGTCAATGAGCAGTTCTTC.

This sequence joins TRBV7-9 and TRBJ2-7, with 10 bases fitting TRBD2. Losses at the gene ends were 0 bases for V and 8 bases for J; bases not matched to a gene: 10. From germline, CDR1 is SEHNR and CDR2 FQNEAQ (reference sequence). The CDR3 consists of 16 residues. The CDR3 loop reads CASSLAGLADSLKQYF. The CDR3 DNA sequence: TGTGCCAGCAGCTTAGCCGGACTAGCGGACAGCCTAAAGCAGTACTTC.

This chain links TRBV11-2 with TRBJ2-7; tentatively, D is TRBD1 (6 bases). Trimming removed 0 bases at V and 6 bases at J, with 15 bases between. The CDR3 length is 15 residues. Per germline, CDR1 SGHAT and CDR2 FQNNGV. CDR3 in DNA: TGTGCCAGCAGCTTAGATAGAGGACAGATGCGCGAGCAGTACTTC. Translation: CASSLDRGQMREQYF.

The table lists this clonotype with many counts. The chain employs TRBV5-1 and TRBJ1-1; 7 nucleotides line up with TRBD1. V was clipped by 5 bases and J by 1 base; unmatched bases: 5. The germline V gene encodes CDR1 SGHRS and CDR2 YFSETQ. This CDR3 contains 14 residues. CDR3 bases: TGCGCCAGCAGGGCAGGGGGTGAGAACACTGAAGCTTTCTTT. Its translation is CASRAGGENTEAFF.

This chain links TRBV9 with TRBJ2-5; D remains ambiguous. Per germline, CDR1 SGDLS and CDR2 YYNGEE. CDR3 length: 15 amino acids. The germline V and J ends were trimmed by 0 bases and 0 bases, with 9 bases remaining between them. This chain's CDR3 is CASSVEPGNQETQYF. The CDR3, as DNA: TGTGCCAGCAGCGTAGAGCCGGGTAACCAAGAGACCCAGTACTTC.

This clonotype appeared many times. J is TRBJ1-4 and V is TRBV18, with 8 bases lining up with TRBD1. Trimming removed 6 bases from V and 8 bases from J; junction bases left unmatched: 8. The CDR3 spans 14 residues. Germline CDR1 and CDR2: KGHSH and LQKENI. CDR3 sequence reads: CASSPDRGQEKLFF. CDR3 nucleotide sequence: TGTGCCAGCTCCCCCGACAGGGGACAGGAAAAACTGTTTTTT.

The table lists this clonotype with a few counts. The chain links TRBV28 to TRBJ2-3; TRBD2 agrees at 8 bases. Trimming at V came to 4 bases and at J to 2 bases, leaving 8 bases not matched to a gene. Germline V gene data show CDR1 as MDHEN and CDR2 as SYDVKM. The CDR3 length is 16 residues. The DNA of the CDR3 is TGTGCCAGCAGTTCCGGAAGCGGGAGAGACACAGATACGCAGTATTTT. It specifies CASSSGSGRDTDTQYF.

The chain links TRBV6-1 to TRBJ2-3; TRBD2 is a possible D gene (5 bases). The V end lost 3 bases, the J end lost 9 bases, and 13 bases lay between the germline ends. The CDR3 length is 13 residues. Germline CDR1 reads MNHNS; CDR2 reads SASEGT. The CDR3 here is CASSDSELGTQYF. The CDR3 DNA reads TGTGCCAGCAGTGACTCCGAACTAGGGACGCAGTATTTT.

The J gene is TRBJ1-2, the V gene TRBV12-3 or TRBV12-4; no clear D. Trimming shortened V by 6 bases and J by 8 bases, and 16 bases separated the two germline ends. This CDR3 comprises 13 residues. This chain's CDR3 is CASRATASGGYTF. The CDR3 DNA is TGTGCCAGCAGGGCGACCGCCTCGGGGGGCTACACCTTC.